This TCR beta chain was sequenced in a study of T cell repertoires in urothelial bladder cancer. The V gene's germline CDR1 is MNHNS and CDR2 SASEGT. Trimming removed 3 bases from V and 4 bases from J, with 9 bases in between. This CDR3 has 13 amino acids. Study-level findings and limits: Urothelial carcinoma specimens: median around 5,600 T cells versus more than 25,000 in benign.

Sequencing was performed with immunoSEQ multiplex PCR; in TCRdb, only in-frame clones are kept and a portion is missing. Of approximately 2,000 clones detected, roughly 80% appear once; the ten largest clones hold around a tenth. As for this clone: What it recognizes is unknown.

The clonotype originates from a human donor with urothelial carcinoma. The chain couples TRBV6-1 to TRBJ2-5; no firm D call. The sample taken for sequencing was tumor-infiltrating cells from bladder cancer. This CDR3 reads CASSDFTRETQYF. CDR3 in DNA: TGTGCCAGCAGTGACTTTACGCGAGAGACCCAGTACTTC.